This T cell receptor (beta chain) is from a study of blood T cell repertoires in COVID-19. Sequencing was performed with immunoSEQ multiplex PCR; in TCRdb, only in-frame clones are kept and a portion is missing. Seen here are around 270,000 clones, approximately 85% observed once, and the top ten hold 0.87%. This CDR3 is 14 amino acids long. Germline lookup yields CDR1 GTSNPN and CDR2 SVGIG (reference sequence). V dropped 1 base and J dropped 7; count of bases not matched to a gene: 5. The sample consisted of peripheral blood. This TCR derives from a human donor with COVID-19, enrolled during active disease. The donor label of this sample is uncertain. The V and J genes are TRBV30 and TRBJ1-5; 9 bases are shared with TRBD1. This CDR3 reads CAWSGTGGQQPQHF. The DNA for the CDR3 is TGTGCCTGGAGTGGTACAGGGGGCCAGCAGCCCCAGCATTTT.